This TCR beta chain appears in the sequencing data of a study of siplizumab effects on memory and regulatory T cells. Study results and limitations: A major contribution to the alloresponse seemed to be made by naive T cells, which seemed more diverse than memory cells.

With respect to this clone: Its target is not known.

Per germline, CDR1 KGHSH and CDR2 LQKENI. Trimming cost V 2 bases and J 0 bases; bases outside gene matches: 2. The CDR3 contains 15 residues. TCRdb's copy holds only in-frame clones and misses some; the assay was immunoSEQ multiplex PCR. The table has roughly 100,000 clones, 92% seen once. The clonotype comes from a human donor in good health. Sequenced input: CD4+ T cells sorted from blood. This sequence joins TRBV18 and TRBJ2-3; the match to TRBD2 covers 7 bases. In DNA, the CDR3 is TGTGCCAGCTCACCAGGGGAGGGAAGCACAGATACGCAGTATTTT. This encodes CASSPGEGSTDTQYF.